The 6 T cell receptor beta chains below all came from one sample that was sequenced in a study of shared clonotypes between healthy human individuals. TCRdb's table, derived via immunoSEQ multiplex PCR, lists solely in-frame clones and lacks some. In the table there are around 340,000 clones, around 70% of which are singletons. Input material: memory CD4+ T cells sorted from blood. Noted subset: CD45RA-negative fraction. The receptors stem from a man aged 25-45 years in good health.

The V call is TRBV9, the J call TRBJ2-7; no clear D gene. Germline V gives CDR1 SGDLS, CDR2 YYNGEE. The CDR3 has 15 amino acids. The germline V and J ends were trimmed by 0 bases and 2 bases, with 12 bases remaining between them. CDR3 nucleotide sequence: TGTGCCAGCAGCGTAGATCCGGCGGCCCCCTACGAGCAGTACTTC. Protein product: CASSVDPAAPYEQYF.

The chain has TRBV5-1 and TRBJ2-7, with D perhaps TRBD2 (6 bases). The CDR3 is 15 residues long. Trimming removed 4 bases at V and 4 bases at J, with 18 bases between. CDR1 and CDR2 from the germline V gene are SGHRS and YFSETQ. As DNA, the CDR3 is TGCGCCAGCAGCCCACGTACCGGGAGATCGTACGAGCAGTACTTC. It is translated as CASSPRTGRSYEQYF.

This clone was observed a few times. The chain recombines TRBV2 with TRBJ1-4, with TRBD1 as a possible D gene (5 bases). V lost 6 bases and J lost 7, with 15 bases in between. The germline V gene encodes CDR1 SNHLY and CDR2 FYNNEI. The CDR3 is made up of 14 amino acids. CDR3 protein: CASRRGRGGEKLFF. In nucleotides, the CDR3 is TGTGCCAGCAGGAGGGGACGGGGGGGTGAAAAACTGTTTTTT.

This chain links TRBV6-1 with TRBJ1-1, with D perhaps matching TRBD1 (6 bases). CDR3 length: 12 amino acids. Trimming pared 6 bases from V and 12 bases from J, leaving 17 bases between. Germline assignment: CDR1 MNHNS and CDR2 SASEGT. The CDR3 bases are TGTGCCAGCAGAGCAGCCCAGGGGAAGACTTTCTTT. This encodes CASRAAQGKTFF.

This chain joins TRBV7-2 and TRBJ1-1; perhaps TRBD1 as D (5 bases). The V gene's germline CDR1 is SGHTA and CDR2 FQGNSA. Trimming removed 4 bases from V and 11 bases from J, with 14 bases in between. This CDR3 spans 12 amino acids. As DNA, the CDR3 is TGTGCCAGCAGCTACTACAGGTTGCCGGCTTTCTTT. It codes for CASSYYRLPAFF.

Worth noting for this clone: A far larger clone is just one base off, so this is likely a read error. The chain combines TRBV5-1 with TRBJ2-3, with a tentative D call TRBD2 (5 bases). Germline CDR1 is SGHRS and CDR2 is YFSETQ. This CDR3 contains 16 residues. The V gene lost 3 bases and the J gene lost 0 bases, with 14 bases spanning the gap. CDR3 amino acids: CASSSLTGRSTDTQYF. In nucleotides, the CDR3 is TGCGCCAGCAGCTCGTTAACGGGAAGAAGCACAGATACGCAGTATTTT.